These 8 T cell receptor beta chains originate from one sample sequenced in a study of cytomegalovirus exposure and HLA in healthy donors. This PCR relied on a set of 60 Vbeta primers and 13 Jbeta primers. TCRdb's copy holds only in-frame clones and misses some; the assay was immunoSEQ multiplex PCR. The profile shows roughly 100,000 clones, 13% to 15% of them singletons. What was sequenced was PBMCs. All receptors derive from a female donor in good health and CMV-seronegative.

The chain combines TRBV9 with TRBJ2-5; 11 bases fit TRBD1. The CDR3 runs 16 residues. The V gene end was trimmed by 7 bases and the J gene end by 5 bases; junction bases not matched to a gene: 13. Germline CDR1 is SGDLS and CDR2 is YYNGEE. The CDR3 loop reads CASAAGTGGFGETQYF. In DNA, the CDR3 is TGTGCCAGCGCGGCAGGGACAGGGGGTTTCGGTGAGACCCAGTACTTC.

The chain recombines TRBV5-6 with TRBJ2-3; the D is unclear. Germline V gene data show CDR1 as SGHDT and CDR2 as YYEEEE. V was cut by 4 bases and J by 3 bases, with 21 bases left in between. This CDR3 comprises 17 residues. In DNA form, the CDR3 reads TGTGCCAGCAGCGTGGGCCGGAAGTGGAGCGTAACAGATACGCAGTATTTT. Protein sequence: CASSVGRKWSVTDTQYF.

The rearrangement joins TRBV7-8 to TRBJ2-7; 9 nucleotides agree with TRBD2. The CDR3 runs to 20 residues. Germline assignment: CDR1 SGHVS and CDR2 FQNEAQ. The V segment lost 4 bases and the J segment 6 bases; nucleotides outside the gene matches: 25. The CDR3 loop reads CASSCTDLAGGPGRRSEQYF. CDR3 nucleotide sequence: TGTGCCAGCAGCTGCACGGATCTGGCGGGGGGGCCCGGTCGGCGCTCCGAGCAGTACTTC.

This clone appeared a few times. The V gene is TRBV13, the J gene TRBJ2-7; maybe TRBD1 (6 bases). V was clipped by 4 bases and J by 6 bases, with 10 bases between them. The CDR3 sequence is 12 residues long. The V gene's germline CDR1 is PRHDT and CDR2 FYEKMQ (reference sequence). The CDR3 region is CASSSDRAEQYF. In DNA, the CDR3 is TGTGCCAGCAGCTCGGACAGAGCCGAGCAGTACTTC.

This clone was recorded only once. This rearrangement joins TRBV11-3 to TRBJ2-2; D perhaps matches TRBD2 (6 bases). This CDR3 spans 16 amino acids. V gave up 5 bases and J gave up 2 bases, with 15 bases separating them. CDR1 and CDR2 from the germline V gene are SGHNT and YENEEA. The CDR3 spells CASSPSPGANTGELFF. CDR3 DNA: TGTGCCAGCAGCCCCTCTCCGGGAGCAAACACCGGGGAGCTGTTTTTT.

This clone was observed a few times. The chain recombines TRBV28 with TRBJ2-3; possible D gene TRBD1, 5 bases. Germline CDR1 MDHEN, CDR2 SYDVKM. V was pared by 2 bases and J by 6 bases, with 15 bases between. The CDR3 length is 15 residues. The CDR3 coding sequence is TGTGCCAGCAGTTTACGTTTCAGGGTTAGCGATACGCAGTATTTT. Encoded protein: CASSLRFRVSDTQYF.

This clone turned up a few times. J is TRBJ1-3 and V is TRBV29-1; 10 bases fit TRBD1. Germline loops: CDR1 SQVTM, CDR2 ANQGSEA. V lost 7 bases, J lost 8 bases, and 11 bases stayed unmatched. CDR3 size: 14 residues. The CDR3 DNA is TGCAGCGCTACCCTCCAGGACAGGGGGGACACCATATATTTT. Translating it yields CSATLQDRGDTIYF. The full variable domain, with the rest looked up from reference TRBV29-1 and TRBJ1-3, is SAVISQKPSRDICQRGTSLTIQCQVDSQVTMMFWYRQQPGQSLTLIATANQGSEATYESGFVIDKFPISRPNLTFSTLTVSNMSPEDSSIYLCSATLQDRGDTIYFGEGSWLTVV.

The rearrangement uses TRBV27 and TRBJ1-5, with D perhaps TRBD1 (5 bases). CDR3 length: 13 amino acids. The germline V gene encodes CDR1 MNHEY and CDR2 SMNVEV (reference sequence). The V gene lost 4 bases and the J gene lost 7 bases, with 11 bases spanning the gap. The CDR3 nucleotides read TGTGCCAGCAGTTCGGGGGAAGGGCAGCCCCAGCATTTT. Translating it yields CASSSGEGQPQHF.